Below are 31 T cell receptor beta chains sequenced from a single sample in a study of spatial heterogeneity in lung cancer. Study observations and caveats: Counts of expanded intratumoral alpha and beta TCRs tracked tumor mutation counts.

TCRdb reanalysed the 5' RACE reads using MiXCR and keeps one entry per CDR3 protein. The data hold approximately 16,000 distinct CDR3 sequences, with about 6.7% observed a single time. Time point: sample taken at primary tumor resection. No antigens are known for them. The sequences come from lung tumor tissue, collected at surgery. The receptor set was obtained from a female donor with early-stage non-small cell lung cancer.

This clonotype was seen ten or more times. Because the library targeted alpha chains, this beta chain is an off-target read whose size means little. The chain carries TRBV3-1 and TRBJ1-5; D uncertain. The V gene's germline CDR1 is LGHDT and CDR2 YNNKEL (reference sequence). This CDR3 is 15 amino acids long. V was cut by 4 bases and J by 0 bases, with 10 bases left in between. This CDR3 is CASSPGPSSNQPQHF. For the CDR3, the DNA is TGTGCCAGCAGCCCAGGTCCTAGTAGCAATCAGCCCCAGCATTTT.

This clonotype was picked up a small number of times. This beta chain appears as a stray read in a library generated for alpha chains; its size is not informative. The rearrangement links TRBV15 to TRBJ2-5; TRBD2 aligns across 8 bases. Germline CDR1 LNHNV, CDR2 YYDKDF (reference sequence). The CDR3 is 15 amino acids. V trimming: 1 base; J trimming: 0 bases; junction bases outside the gene matches: 1. The chain's CDR3 is CATSRVAGYQETQYF. The CDR3 DNA follows: TGTGCCACCAGCAGAGTAGCGGGGTACCAAGAGACCCAGTACTTC.

This clonotype was seen ten or more times. This beta chain came through as a stray read in a library set up for alpha chains, and its size says little. This chain links TRBV11-2 with TRBJ2-7; unclear D gene. Trimming shortened V by 1 base and J by 6 bases, and 16 bases separated the two germline ends. CDR1 and CDR2 from the germline V gene are SGHAT and FQNNGV. The CDR3 consists of 15 residues. CDR3 coding DNA: TGTGCCAGCAGCTTAGGGGTCCGGTCGAGTGGCGAGCAGTACTTC. Its translation is CASSLGVRSSGEQYF.

This clonotype has a count of ten or more. Since the library was made to target alpha chains, this beta chain is a stray read and its abundance is not meaningful. The chain joins TRBV2 to TRBJ1-3; no clear D gene. Germline assignment: CDR1 SNHLY and CDR2 FYNNEI. V was clipped by 3 bases and J by 0 bases, with 6 bases between them. The CDR3 loop spans 14 amino acids. CDR3 bases: TGTGCCAGCAGTGAGGAGAGCTCTGGAAACACCATATATTTT. As protein: CASSEESSGNTIYF.

This clonotype was seen many times. The library was built for alpha chains, so this beta chain is an off-target read and its size means little. This chain joins TRBV5-1 and TRBJ1-1, with D perhaps TRBD1 (6 bases). Trimming left V 5 bases short and J 1 base short, with 9 bases between. The CDR3 has 13 amino acids. CDR1 SGHRS and CDR2 YFSETQ come from the germline V gene. CDR3 residues: CASRKQGNTEAFF. The CDR3 DNA sequence: TGCGCCAGCAGAAAACAGGGGAACACTGAAGCTTTCTTT.

This clonotype came up a few times. This beta chain is a stray read from a library made for alpha chains; its abundance is not meaningful. CDR3 sequence (DNA): TGCAGCGTTGATCCGGGGGCGCGCACCGGGGAGCTGTTTTTT. This encodes CSVDPGARTGELFF. The chain recombines TRBV29-1 with TRBJ2-2; D might be TRBD1 or TRBD2, each matching 6 bases. The V gene lost 3 bases and the J gene lost 4 bases, with 12 bases spanning the gap. Germline lookup yields CDR1 SQVTM and CDR2 ANQGSEA. This CDR3 is built from 14 residues.

This clonotype is labeled as medium-sized. This beta chain slipped into a library made for alpha chains as a stray read, so its size is not meaningful. The chain recombines TRBV29-1 with TRBJ2-3, with 10 nucleotides matching TRBD1. This CDR3 region has 13 residues. The J segment lost 9 bases and the V segment lost 4 bases, leaving 7 bases of the junction unmatched. The germline V gene has CDR1 SQVTM and CDR2 ANQGSEA. The CDR3 reads CSVGGQGSNTQYF. As DNA, the CDR3 is TGCAGCGTTGGGGGACAGGGGAGTAACACGCAGTATTTT.

This clonotype was picked up many times. This beta chain came through as a stray read in a library set up for alpha chains, and its size says little. The CDR3 sequence is CASSPAPGGYEQYF. CDR3 DNA sequence: TGTGCCAGCAGCCCCGCCCCGGGGGGCTACGAGCAGTACTTC. This chain uses TRBV5-4 with TRBJ2-7; 7 positions match TRBD2. This CDR3 is 14 amino acids long. Trimming cost V 4 bases and J 3 bases; bases outside gene matches: 7. Germline V gives CDR1 SGHNT, CDR2 YYREEE (reference sequence). Full variable domain (missing parts from reference TRBV5-4 and TRBJ2-7): ETGVTQSPTHLIKTRGQQVTLRCSSQSGHNTVSWYQQALGQGPQFIFQYYREEENGRGNFPPRFSGLQFPNYSSELNVNALELDDSALYLCASSPAPGGYEQYFGPGTRLTVT.

In this sample, this clonotype turned up many times. The size of this beta chain means little, since it is a stray read in a library made for alpha chains. This chain connects TRBV10-1 to TRBJ1-5, with D uncertain. The germline V and J ends were trimmed by 0 bases and 1 base, with 4 bases remaining between them. This CDR3 is 14 amino acids long. CDR1 is WNHNN and CDR2 is SYGVQD in the germline V gene (reference sequence). CDR3 region: CASSESGSNQPQHF. DNA of the CDR3: TGCGCCAGCAGTGAGTCGGGGAGCAATCAGCCCCAGCATTTT.

Notes on this clonotype: The library was designed around alpha chains, so this beta chain is a stray read whose abundance carries little weight. This chain joins TRBV13 and TRBJ1-2; D ambiguous. The CDR3 extends over 16 amino acids. Between the trimmed V and J ends, which lost 5 bases and 4 bases, there was a span of 20 bases. The germline gives CDR1 PRHDT, CDR2 FYEKMQ (reference sequence). The CDR3 protein is CASSPTDVSLIYGYTF. The CDR3 DNA is TGTGCCAGCAGCCCGACGGACGTAAGTCTAATCTATGGCTACACCTTC.

This clonotype was seen ten or more times. This beta chain lies outside the target of a library built for alpha chains; its clone size means little. The chain is built from TRBV18 and TRBJ1-2, with TRBD1 as a possible D gene (5 bases). CDR1 and CDR2 from the germline V gene are KGHSH and LQKENI. CDR3 length equals 12 residues. With 2 bases removed from V and 4 bases from J, the gap between germline ends came to 5 bases. The CDR3 bases are TGTGCCAGCTCACCAGACAGCTATGGCTACACCTTC. The encoded protein is CASSPDSYGYTF.

This clonotype was seen many times. For a library built for alpha chains, this beta chain is a stray read; little rests on its size. V and J are TRBV7-2 and TRBJ1-2; possible D gene TRBD1, 6 bases. The CDR3 has 17 residues. Germline-derived CDR1 and CDR2 are SGHTA and FQGNSA. Trimming took 3 bases from V and 3 from J, leaving 20 bases between them. The CDR3: CASSFTPRTGMDYGYTF. CDR3 DNA: TGTGCCAGCAGCTTTACACCCAGAACAGGGATGGACTATGGCTACACCTTC.

This clonotype was seen many times. Little can be read into the size of this beta chain, an off-target read in a library designed for alpha chains. The CDR3 DNA reads TGTGCCACCAGTGATGCCCAGTTACGATTTGGAGATACGCAGTATTTT. It codes for CATSDAQLRFGDTQYF. The chain couples TRBV24-1 to TRBJ2-3, with D unclear. This CDR3 contains 16 residues. Trimming pared 3 bases from V and 5 bases from J, leaving 17 bases between. The germline V gene has CDR1 KGHDR and CDR2 SFDVKD.

This clonotype was seen many times. This beta chain is an unintended read in a library built for alpha chains; its size means little. V usage is TRBV6-6 and J usage is TRBJ1-5; 9 bases are shared with TRBD1. This CDR3 contains 20 residues. With 6 bases clipped from V and 6 bases from J, the junction kept 24 bases outside the gene matches. Germline CDR1 reads MNHNY; CDR2 reads SVGAGI (reference sequence). For the CDR3, the DNA is TGTGCCAGCAGCAAAGGGGTAGGGACAGGGAGTAGAGGGGGACGTCAGCCCCAGCATTTT. The encoded protein is CASSKGVGTGSRGGRQPQHF.

This clonotype was seen repeatedly, ten times or more. The library was built for alpha chains, so this beta chain is an off-target read and its size means little. The genes are TRBV29-1 and TRBJ2-2; D is ambiguous. Trimming cost V 4 bases and J 0 bases, with 12 bases left between them. This CDR3 is 15 amino acids long. Germline values: CDR1 SQVTM, CDR2 ANQGSEA. In DNA form, the CDR3 reads TGCAGCGTTGGTGGTCCAGGCTCGAACACCGGGGAGCTGTTTTTT. It codes for CSVGGPGSNTGELFF.

As to this clonotype: This beta chain was picked up by a library intended for alpha chains and is off target, so its count carries little meaning. The rearrangement joins TRBV5-1 to TRBJ1-1; D uncertain. Germline lookup yields CDR1 SGHRS and CDR2 YFSETQ. Trimming removed 3 bases from V and 5 bases from J, with 17 bases in between. CDR3 length: 15 residues. The DNA for the CDR3 is TGCGCCAGCAGCTCTCCGGGCCCAAGGAAGACTGAAGCTTTCTTT. It yields the protein CASSSPGPRKTEAFF. The complete variable domain, with remaining parts taken from reference TRBV5-1 and TRBJ1-1, reads KAGVTQTPRYLIKTRGQQVTLSCSPISGHRSVSWYQQTPGQGLQFLFEYFSETQRNKGNFPGRFSGRQFSNSRSEMNVSTLELGDSALYLCASSSPGPRKTEAFFGQGTRLTVV.

This clonotype rates as medium-sized. This beta chain is an off-target read within a library intended for alpha chains, so its frequency means little. This chain links TRBV10-3 with TRBJ2-5; D ambiguous. V was trimmed by 7 bases and J by 7 bases, leaving 13 bases between them. This CDR3 is 12 amino acids long. The V gene's germline CDR1 is ENHRY and CDR2 SYGVKD. The CDR3 protein is CAIKDSASTQYF. The CDR3, as DNA: TGTGCCATCAAAGACTCGGCGTCGACCCAGTACTTC.

Ten or more counts support this clonotype. This CDR3 fails to terminate in the conserved phenylalanine or tryptophan, so it likely reflects a read error. No DNA is shown, since the ends of the CDR3 on it are uncertain; the CDR3 is the one TCRdb lists. This beta chain turned up in a library designed for alpha chains; as an off-target read, its abundance says little. V usage is TRBV4-2 and J usage is TRBJ2-7; the table calls TRBD1, which could not be checked here. CDR1 and CDR2 (germline): LGHNA, YNFKEQ. A total of 9 residues make up the CDR3, ends included. The CDR3 protein is CASSLYPGQ.

In this sample, this clonotype turned up many times. The library was built for alpha chains, so this beta chain is an off-target read and its size means little. CDR3 protein: CSARDDREGAFF. CDR3 DNA: TGCAGTGCTAGAGATGATCGAGAGGGAGCTTTCTTT. The V call is TRBV20-1, the J call TRBJ1-1; no clear D gene. The CDR3 is made up of 12 amino acids. Germline V gives CDR1 DFQATT, CDR2 SNEGSKA (reference sequence). V was shortened by 0 bases and J by 10 bases, with 12 bases between the two germline ends.

By its share, this clonotype is medium-sized. This beta chain lies outside the target of a library built for alpha chains; its clone size means little. The J gene is TRBJ2-7, the V gene TRBV12-3 or TRBV12-4, with D possibly called TRBD1 or TRBD2 (6 bases each). There are 13 residues in the CDR3. Trimming removed 3 bases from V and 6 bases from J, with 12 bases in between. CDR3 DNA sequence: TGTGCCAGCAGTTTTCACGGGGGCGCCGAGCAGTACTTC. Translating it yields CASSFHGGAEQYF.

The table lists this clonotype with a few counts. This beta chain is an unintended read in a library built for alpha chains; its size means little. The rearrangement uses TRBV29-1 and TRBJ1-2; TRBD1 matches 10 bases. J lost 8 bases, V lost 3 bases, and 6 bases had no gene match. The CDR3 loop spans 13 amino acids. CDR1 is SQVTM, CDR2 ANQGSEA, per germline. The CDR3 DNA reads TGCAGCGTTGACCGACAGGGGGCTGGGGGCTACACCTTC. Translating gives CSVDRQGAGGYTF.

Many counts were recorded for this clonotype. Being off target in a library aimed at alpha chains, this beta chain has a size of little meaning. V is TRBV7-8 and J is TRBJ1-4, with unresolved D. From germline, CDR1 is SGHVS and CDR2 FQNEAQ. The CDR3 is 14 amino acids. Deletions cut 5 bases from V and 1 base from J, with 8 bases between. CDR3 nucleotides: TGTGCCAGCAGCCGGGAGGGAACTAATGAAAAACTGTTTTTT. It encodes CASSREGTNEKLFF.

This clonotype was counted many times. This beta chain appears as a stray read in a library generated for alpha chains; its size is not informative. The chain employs TRBV20-1 and TRBJ1-6; the D is unclear. Germline assignment: CDR1 DFQATT and CDR2 SNEGSKA (reference sequence). V gave up 6 bases and J gave up 7 bases, with 16 bases separating them. This CDR3 is 14 amino acids long. CDR3 bases: TGCAGTGCCCCGGGGAGCCATAGGAATTCACCCCTCCACTTT. Its translation: CSAPGSHRNSPLHF.

The sample holds many counts of this clonotype. This beta chain is an off-target read within a library intended for alpha chains, so its frequency means little. The chain employs TRBV9 and TRBJ2-1, with 9 nucleotides matching TRBD1. Trimming took 4 bases from V and 7 from J; bases not matched to a gene: 9. Looked up from germline, CDR1 is SGDLS and CDR2 is YYNGEE. The CDR3 is 15 amino acids. The CDR3 spells CASSFRTGAGNEQFF. The CDR3, as DNA: TGTGCCAGCAGCTTCCGGACAGGGGCGGGAAATGAGCAGTTCTTC.

For this clonotype: Since a much larger clone is just one base distant, this may be a read error. Because this beta chain is a stray read in a library intended to capture alpha chains, its abundance should not be given much weight. The chain combines TRBV6-4 with TRBJ2-3, with D tentatively TRBD2 (5 bases). This CDR3 contains 15 residues. Germline V gives CDR1 MRHNA, CDR2 SNTAGT. V lost 0 bases to trimming and J lost 2 bases, with 9 bases between them. CDR3 nucleotides: TGTGCCAGCAGTGACTCGACGCGGGCCACAGATACGCAGTATTTT. Protein sequence: CASSDSTRATDTQYF.

Notes on this clonotype: As an off-target read in a library built for alpha chains, this beta chain has a frequency of little significance. The chain is built from TRBV18 and TRBJ1-2; 10 bases are a match to TRBD1. The germline CDR1 and CDR2 sequences are KGHSH and LQKENI. V shed 4 bases, J shed 3 bases, and the junction held 2 bases outside the gene matches. The CDR3 loop spans 14 amino acids. In DNA form, the CDR3 reads TGTGCCAGCTCACTCGGACAGGGGGACTATGGCTACACCTTC. Translating it yields CASSLGQGDYGYTF.

In its sample, this clonotype was seen many times. This beta chain was picked up by a library intended for alpha chains and is off target, so its count carries little meaning. The CDR3 is CATSRDYRGNQPQHF. For the CDR3, the DNA is TGTGCCACCAGCAGAGATTACCGGGGGAATCAGCCCCAGCATTTT. This chain joins TRBV15 and TRBJ1-5, with a weak D call TRBD1 (5 bases). The CDR3 spans 15 residues. Germline V gives CDR1 LNHNV, CDR2 YYDKDF (reference sequence). V lost 0 bases and J lost 4, with 10 bases in between.

This clonotype showed up many times. The size of this beta chain means little, since it is a stray read in a library made for alpha chains. V is TRBV10-3 and J is TRBJ2-7; tentative D call: TRBD1 (6 bases). Germline loops: CDR1 ENHRY, CDR2 SYGVKD. The V and J ends lost 5 bases and 6 bases respectively, with 17 bases between them. This CDR3 contains 14 residues. The CDR3 loop is CAISSSGADGEQYF. The CDR3 coding sequence is TGTGCCATCAGTTCATCAGGGGCGGATGGCGAGCAGTACTTC.

Regarding this clonotype: This beta chain is an off-target read within a library intended for alpha chains, so its frequency means little. The chain recombines TRBV12-3 or TRBV12-4 with TRBJ2-2; 12 nucleotides line up with TRBD1. The CDR3 totals 16 residues. Trimming removed 4 bases from V and 5 bases from J; junction bases left unmatched: 5. CDR3 DNA: TGTGCCAGCAGTTCGGGACAGGGGGCAGGTACCGGGGAGCTGTTTTTT. Translating gives CASSSGQGAGTGELFF.

This clonotype was recorded many times. This beta chain was picked up by a library intended for alpha chains and is off target, so its count carries little meaning. The rearrangement links TRBV11-2 to TRBJ1-1; D ambiguous. This CDR3 is 13 amino acids long. Trimming took off 1 base at V and 12 bases at J, with 15 bases between the two ends. Germline V CDR1 and CDR2: SGHAT, FQNNGV. The CDR3 protein is CASSLVAGGGSFF. The CDR3, as DNA: TGTGCCAGCAGCTTAGTCGCGGGAGGTGGATCTTTCTTT.

Points on this clonotype: This beta chain is a stray sequence in a library constructed for alpha chains; its clone size is not meaningful. V and J are TRBV11-2 and TRBJ2-3; TRBD2 agrees at 8 bases. The V gene's germline CDR1 is SGHAT and CDR2 FQNNGV. The CDR3 spans 13 residues. Trimming cost V 6 bases and J 9 bases; bases outside gene matches: 8. CDR3 bases: TGTGCCAGCAGTCCCACGCGGACTAGCACGCAGTATTTT. It encodes CASSPTRTSTQYF.